This T cell receptor beta chain originates from a study of T cells in tuberculosis. Looking at the study overall: IGRA-negative adolescents, IGRA-positive adolescents with latent tuberculosis and adults with active tuberculosis formed this South African cohort.

This CDR3 has 14 amino acids. The J segment lost 3 bases and the V segment lost 4 bases, leaving 2 bases of the junction unmatched. Looked up from germline, CDR1 is SGHTA and CDR2 is FQGNSA. Each donor contributed around 100,000 T cells on average, unsorted. The table came from immunoSEQ multiplex PCR; TCRdb's copy has only in-frame clones and leaves some out. The sample has just under 45,000 clones; 90% to 95% are singletons. This clonotype was sampled from a donor aged 10-29 years with latent tuberculosis or without tuberculosis infection. Some clones in this sample may be carry-over from other donors' samples. Sequenced sample: PBMCs. The V call is TRBV7-2, the J call TRBJ2-5; 10 bases match TRBD2. CDR3 coding DNA: TGTGCCAGCAGCTCTAGCGGGAGCGAAGAGACCCAGTACTTC. Translation gives CASSSSGSEETQYF.